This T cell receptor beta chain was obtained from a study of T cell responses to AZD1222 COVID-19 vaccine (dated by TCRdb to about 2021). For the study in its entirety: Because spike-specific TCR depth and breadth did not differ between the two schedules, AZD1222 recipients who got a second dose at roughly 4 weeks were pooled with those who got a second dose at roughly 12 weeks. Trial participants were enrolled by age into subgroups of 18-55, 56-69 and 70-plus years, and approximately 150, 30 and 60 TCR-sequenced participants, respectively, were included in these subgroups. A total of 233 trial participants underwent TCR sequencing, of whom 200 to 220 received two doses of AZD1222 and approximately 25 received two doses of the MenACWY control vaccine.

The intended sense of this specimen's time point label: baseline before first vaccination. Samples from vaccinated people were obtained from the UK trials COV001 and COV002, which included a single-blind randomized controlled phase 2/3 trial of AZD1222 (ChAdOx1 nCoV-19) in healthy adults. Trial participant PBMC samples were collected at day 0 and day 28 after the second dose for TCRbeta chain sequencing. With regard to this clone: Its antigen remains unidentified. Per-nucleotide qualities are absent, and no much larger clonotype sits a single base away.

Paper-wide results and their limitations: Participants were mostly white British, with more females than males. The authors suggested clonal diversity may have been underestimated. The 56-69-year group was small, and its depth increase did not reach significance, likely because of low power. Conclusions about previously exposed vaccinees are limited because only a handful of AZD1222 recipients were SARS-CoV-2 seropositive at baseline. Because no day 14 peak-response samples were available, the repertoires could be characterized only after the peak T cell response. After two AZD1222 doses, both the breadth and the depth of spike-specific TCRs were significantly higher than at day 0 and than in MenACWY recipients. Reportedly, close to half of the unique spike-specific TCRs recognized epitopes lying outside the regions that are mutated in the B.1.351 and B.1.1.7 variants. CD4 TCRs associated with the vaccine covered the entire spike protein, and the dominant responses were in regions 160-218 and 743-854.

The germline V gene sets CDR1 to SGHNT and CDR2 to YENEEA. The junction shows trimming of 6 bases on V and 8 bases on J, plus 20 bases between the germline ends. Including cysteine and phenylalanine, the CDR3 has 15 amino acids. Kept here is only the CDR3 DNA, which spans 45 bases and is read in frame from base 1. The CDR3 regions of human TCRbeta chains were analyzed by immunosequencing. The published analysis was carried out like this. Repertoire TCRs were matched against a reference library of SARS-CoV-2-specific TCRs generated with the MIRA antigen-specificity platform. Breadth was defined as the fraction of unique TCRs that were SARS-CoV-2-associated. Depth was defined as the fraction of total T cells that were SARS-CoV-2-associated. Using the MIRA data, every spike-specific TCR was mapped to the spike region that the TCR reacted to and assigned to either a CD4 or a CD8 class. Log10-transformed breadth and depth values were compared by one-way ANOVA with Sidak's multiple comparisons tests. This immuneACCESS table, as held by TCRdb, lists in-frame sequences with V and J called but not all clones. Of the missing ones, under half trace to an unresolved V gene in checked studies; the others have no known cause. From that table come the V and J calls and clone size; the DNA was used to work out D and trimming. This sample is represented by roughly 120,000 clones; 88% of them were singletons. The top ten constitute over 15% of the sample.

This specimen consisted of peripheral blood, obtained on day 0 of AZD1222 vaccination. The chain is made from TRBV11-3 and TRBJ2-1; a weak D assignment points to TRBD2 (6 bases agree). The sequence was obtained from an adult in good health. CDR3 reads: CASSRRDPRRDEQFF. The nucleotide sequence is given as TGTGCCAGCAGTCGCCGGGACCCCAGGAGGGATGAGCAGTTCTTC.